The present TCR beta chain was sequenced within a study of CD8 T cells in Susac syndrome. TEMRA cells underwent FACS enrichment and CD8+ and CD4+ T cells underwent negative isolation. Per the germline V gene, CDR1 is SGHTA and CDR2 is FQGNSA. V was pared by 4 bases and J by 4 bases, with 5 bases between. This CDR3 spans 12 amino acids. An input of 0.5 to 1 ug of RNA was subjected to reverse transcription using random hexamers. TCRdb re-derived calls from the immunoSEQ multiplex PCR reads in MiXCR, one entry per CDR3 protein. This sample yields approximately 230,000 distinct CDR3 sequences, of which 85% to 95% are seen a single time; roughly 0.072% belongs to the top ten. This clonotype was picked up one time.

The V gene is TRBV7-2, the J gene TRBJ1-3; no reliable D call. Sequenced input: CD4+ T cells from PBMCs. The source is a human donor with multiple sclerosis. The CDR3 here is CASSSGGNTIYF. Here the CDR3 DNA reads TGTGCCAGCAGCTCGGGAGGAAACACCATATATTTT.